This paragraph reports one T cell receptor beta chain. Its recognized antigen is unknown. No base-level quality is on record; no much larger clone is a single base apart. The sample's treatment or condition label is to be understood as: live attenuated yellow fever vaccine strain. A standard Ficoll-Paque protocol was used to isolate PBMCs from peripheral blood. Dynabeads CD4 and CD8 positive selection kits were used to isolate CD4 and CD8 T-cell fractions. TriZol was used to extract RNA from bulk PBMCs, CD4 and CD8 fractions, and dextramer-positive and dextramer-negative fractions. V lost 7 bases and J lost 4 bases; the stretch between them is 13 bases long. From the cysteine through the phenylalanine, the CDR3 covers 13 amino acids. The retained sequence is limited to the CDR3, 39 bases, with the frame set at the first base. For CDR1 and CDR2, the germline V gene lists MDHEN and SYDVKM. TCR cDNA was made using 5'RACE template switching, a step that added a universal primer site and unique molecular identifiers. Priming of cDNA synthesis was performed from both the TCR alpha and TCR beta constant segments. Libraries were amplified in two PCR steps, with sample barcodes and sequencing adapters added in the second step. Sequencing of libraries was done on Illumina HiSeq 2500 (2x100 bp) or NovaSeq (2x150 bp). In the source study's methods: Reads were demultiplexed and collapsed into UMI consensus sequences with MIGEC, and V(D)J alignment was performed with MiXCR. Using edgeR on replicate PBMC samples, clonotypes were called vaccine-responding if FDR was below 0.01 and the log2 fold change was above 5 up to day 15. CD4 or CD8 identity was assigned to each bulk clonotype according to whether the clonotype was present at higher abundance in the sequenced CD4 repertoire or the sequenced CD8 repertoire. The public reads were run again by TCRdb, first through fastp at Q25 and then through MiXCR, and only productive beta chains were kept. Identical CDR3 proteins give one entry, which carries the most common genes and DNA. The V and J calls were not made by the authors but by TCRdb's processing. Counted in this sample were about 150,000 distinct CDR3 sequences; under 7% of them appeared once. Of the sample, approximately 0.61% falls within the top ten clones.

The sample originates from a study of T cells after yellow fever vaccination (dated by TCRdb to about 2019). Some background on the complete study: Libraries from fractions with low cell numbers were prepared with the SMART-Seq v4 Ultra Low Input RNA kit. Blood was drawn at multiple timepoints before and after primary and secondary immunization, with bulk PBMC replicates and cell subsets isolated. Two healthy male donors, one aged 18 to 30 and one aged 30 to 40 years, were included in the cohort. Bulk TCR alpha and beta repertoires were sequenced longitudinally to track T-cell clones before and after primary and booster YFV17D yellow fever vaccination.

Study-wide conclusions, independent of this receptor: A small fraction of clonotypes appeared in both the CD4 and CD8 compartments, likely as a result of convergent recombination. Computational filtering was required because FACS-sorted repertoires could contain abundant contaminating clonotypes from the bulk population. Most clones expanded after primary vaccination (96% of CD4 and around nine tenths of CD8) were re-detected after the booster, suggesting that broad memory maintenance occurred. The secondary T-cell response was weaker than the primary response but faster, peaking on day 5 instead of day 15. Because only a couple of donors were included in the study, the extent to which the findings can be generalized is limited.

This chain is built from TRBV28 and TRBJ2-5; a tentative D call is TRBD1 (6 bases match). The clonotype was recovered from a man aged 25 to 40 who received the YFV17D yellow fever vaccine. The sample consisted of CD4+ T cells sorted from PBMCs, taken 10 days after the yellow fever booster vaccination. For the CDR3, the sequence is CASKPQGSETQYF. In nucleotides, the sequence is TGTGCCAGCAAACCACAGGGTTCAGAGACCCAGTACTTC.